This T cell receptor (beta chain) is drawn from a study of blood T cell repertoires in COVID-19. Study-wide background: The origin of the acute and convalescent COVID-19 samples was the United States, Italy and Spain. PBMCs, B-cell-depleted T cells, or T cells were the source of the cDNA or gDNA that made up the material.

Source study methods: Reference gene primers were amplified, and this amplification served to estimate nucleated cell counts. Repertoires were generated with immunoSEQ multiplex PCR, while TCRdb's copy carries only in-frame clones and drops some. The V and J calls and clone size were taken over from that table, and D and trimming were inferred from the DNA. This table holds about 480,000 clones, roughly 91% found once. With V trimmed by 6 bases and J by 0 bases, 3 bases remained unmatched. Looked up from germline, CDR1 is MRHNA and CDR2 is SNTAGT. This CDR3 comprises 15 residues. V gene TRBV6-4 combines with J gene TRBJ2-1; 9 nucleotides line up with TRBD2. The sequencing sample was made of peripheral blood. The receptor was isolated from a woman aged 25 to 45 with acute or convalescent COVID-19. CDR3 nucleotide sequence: TGTGCCAGCAGAGAACTAGCGGGCTCCTACAATGAGCAGTTCTTC. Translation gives CASRELAGSYNEQFF.